This T cell receptor (beta chain) was profiled in a study of T-cell memory formation after mild COVID-19. Study at large: For the most part, TCR clusters were specific to one donor. Whole-study results and caveats: Day 15 to 85 contractors were CD4/CD8 balanced; later expanders leaned CD4+.

It was 5'RACE with constant-segment primers that produced the TCR alpha and TCR beta cDNA libraries, which carried sample barcodes and UMIs. TCRdb re-called the 5' RACE reads through MiXCR, storing one row per CDR3 protein. The table has roughly 560,000 distinct CDR3 sequences, roughly 20% seen once. The CDR3 runs to 15 residues. The V end was cut by 4 bases, the J end by 3 bases, with 16 bases between. The germline V gene encodes CDR1 DFQATT and CDR2 SNEGSKA (reference sequence). Comments on this clonotype: Its antigen is unknown.

The J gene is TRBJ1-5, the V gene TRBV20-1; D is ambiguous. This TCR was sampled from an adult woman who had mild COVID-19 (a few samples of this study predate the infection). Cell type and time point are not known. Sequenced material: PBMCs or a T cell subset sorted from them (not recorded which). CDR3 nucleotide sequence: TGCAGTGCTATCCCCAGGCTCAATGCCAATCAGCCCCAGCATTTT. Amino acid sequence: CSAIPRLNANQPQHF.